Reported below is one T cell receptor (beta chain). The authors' processing: Amplifying reference gene primers gave estimates of nucleated cell counts. Here immunoSEQ multiplex PCR was the method, and the copy in TCRdb shows in-frame clones only, minus some. V and J calls plus clone size are reproduced from that table; the DNA served to infer D and trimming. The table includes roughly 80,000 clones, over 75% detected once. There are 15 residues in the CDR3. Trimming left V 5 bases short and J 5 bases short, with 16 bases between. Germline V gene lookup returns CDR1 SGHNT and CDR2 YENEEA. This specimen comes from a study of blood T cell repertoires in COVID-19. Study summary: Italy, Spain and the United States were the sources of the convalescent and acute COVID-19 samples.

Sequencing used peripheral blood. The receptor comes from a human donor in a cohort sampled during active COVID-19. The rearrangement links TRBV11-3 to TRBJ2-1, with a weak D call TRBD1 (6 bases). The CDR3 DNA is TGTGCCAGCAGCCCTTTAGGGGGAAGGGACAATGAGCAGTTCTTC. It codes for CASSPLGGRDNEQFF.